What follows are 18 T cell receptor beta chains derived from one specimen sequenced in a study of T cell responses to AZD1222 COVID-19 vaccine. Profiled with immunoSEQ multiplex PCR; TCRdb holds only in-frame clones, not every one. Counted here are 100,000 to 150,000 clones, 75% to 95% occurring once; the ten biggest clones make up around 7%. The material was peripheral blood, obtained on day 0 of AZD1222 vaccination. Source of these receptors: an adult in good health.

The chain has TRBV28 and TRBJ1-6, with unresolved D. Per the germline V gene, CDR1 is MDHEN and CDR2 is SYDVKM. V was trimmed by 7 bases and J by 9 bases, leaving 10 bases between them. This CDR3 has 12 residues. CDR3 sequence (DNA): TGTGCCAGCACCTTACCCCTTTCACCCCTCCACTTT. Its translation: CASTLPLSPLHF.

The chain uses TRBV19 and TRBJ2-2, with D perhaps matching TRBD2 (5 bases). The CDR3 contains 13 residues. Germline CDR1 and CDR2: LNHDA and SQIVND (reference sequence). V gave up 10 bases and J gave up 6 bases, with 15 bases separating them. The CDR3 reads CATSFTRSGELFF. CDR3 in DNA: TGTGCCACTTCTTTCACTAGATCCGGGGAGCTGTTTTTT. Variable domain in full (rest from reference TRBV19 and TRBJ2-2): DGGITQSPKYLFRKEGQNVTLSCEQNLNHDAMYWYRQDPGQGLRLIYYSQIVNDFQKGDIAEGYSVSREKKESFPLTVTSAQKNPTAFYLCATSFTRSGELFFGEGSRLTVL.

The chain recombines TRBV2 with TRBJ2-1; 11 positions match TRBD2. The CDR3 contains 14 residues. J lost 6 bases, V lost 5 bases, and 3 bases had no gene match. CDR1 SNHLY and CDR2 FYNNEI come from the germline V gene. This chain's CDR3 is CASSTSGGLNEQFF. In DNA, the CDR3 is TGTGCCAGCAGTACTAGCGGGGGCCTCAATGAGCAGTTCTTC.

DNA of the CDR3: TGTGCCAGCAGCCCCCAAGTTGGACAGCATCCGAACACCGGGGAGCTGTTTTTT. Its translation is CASSPQVGQHPNTGELFF. V is TRBV14 and J is TRBJ2-2; TRBD1 might be the D (6 bases). Germline V gene sequence: CDR1 SGHDN, CDR2 FVKESK. This CDR3 contains 18 residues. V was trimmed by 4 bases and J by 0 bases, leaving 18 bases between them.

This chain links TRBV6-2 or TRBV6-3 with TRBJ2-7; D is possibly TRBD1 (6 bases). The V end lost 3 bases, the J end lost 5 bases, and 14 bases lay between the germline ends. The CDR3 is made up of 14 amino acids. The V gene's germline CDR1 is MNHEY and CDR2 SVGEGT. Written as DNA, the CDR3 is TGTGCCAGCAGTTATAATGGACAGACCAACGAGCAGTACTTC. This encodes CASSYNGQTNEQYF.

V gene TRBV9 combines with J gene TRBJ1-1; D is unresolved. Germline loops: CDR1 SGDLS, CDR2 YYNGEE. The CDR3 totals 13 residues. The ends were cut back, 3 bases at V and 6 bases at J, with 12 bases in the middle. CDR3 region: CASSGSGRAEAFF. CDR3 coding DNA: TGTGCCAGCAGCGGTTCTGGACGGGCTGAAGCTTTCTTT. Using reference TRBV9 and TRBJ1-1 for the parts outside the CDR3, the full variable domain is DSGVTQTPKHLITATGQRVTLRCSPRSGDLSVYWYQQSLDQGLQFLIQYYNGEERAKGNILERFSAQQFPDLHSELNLSSLELGDSALYFCASSGSGRAEAFFGQGTRLTVV.

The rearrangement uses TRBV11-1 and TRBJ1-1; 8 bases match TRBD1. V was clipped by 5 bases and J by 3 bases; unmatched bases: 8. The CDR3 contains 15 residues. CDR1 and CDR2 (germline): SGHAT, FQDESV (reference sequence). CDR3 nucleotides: TGTGCCAGCAGCCATACAGGGGGGGTTGACACTGAAGCTTTCTTT. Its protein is CASSHTGGVDTEAFF.

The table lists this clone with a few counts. The chain's CDR3 is CASSMMLGTAVQTQYF. CDR3 DNA: TGTGCCAGTAGTATGATGCTGGGGACGGCTGTGCAGACCCAGTACTTC. V gene TRBV19 combines with J gene TRBJ2-5, with D perhaps assigned TRBD1 or TRBD2 (5 bases each). Germline V lookup: CDR1 LNHDA, CDR2 SQIVND (reference sequence). Trimming removed 3 bases from V and 6 bases from J, with 20 bases in between. The CDR3 sequence is 16 residues long.

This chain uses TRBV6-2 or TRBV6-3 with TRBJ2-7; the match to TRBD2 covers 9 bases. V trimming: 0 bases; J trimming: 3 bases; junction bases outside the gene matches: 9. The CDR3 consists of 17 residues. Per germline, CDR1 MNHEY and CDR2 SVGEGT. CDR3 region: CASSYSWASSGNYEQYF. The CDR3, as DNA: TGTGCCAGCAGTTACTCGTGGGCGTCTAGCGGGAACTACGAGCAGTACTTC.

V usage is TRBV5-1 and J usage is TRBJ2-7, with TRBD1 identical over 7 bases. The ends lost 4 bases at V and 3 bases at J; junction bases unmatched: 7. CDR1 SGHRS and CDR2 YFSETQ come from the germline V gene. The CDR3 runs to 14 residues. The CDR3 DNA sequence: TGCGCCAGCAGCCTCGACAGGGTAGGCTACGAGCAGTACTTC. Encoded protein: CASSLDRVGYEQYF. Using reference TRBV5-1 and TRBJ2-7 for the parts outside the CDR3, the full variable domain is KAGVTQTPRYLIKTRGQQVTLSCSPISGHRSVSWYQQTPGQGLQFLFEYFSETQRNKGNFPGRFSGRQFSNSRSEMNVSTLELGDSALYLCASSLDRVGYEQYFGPGTRLTVT.

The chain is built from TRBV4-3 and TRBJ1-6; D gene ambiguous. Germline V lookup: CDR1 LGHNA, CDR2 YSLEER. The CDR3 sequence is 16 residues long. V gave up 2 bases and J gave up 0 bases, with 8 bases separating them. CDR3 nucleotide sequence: TGCGCCAGCAGCCAACTAGGGAGCTCCTATAATTCACCCCTCCACTTT. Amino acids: CASSQLGSSYNSPLHF.

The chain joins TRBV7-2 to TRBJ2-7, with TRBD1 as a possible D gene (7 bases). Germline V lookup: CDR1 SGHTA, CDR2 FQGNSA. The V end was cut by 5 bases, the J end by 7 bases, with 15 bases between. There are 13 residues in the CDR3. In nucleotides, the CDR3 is TGTGCCAGCAGCGCGAAGGGGGCGGGGGAGCAGTACTTC. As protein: CASSAKGAGEQYF.

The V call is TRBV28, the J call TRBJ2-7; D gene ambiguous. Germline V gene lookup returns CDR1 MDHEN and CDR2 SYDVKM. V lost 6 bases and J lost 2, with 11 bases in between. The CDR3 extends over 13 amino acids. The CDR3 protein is CASSRPQAYEQYF. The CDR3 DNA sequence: TGTGCCAGCAGCCGACCGCAGGCCTACGAGCAGTACTTC.

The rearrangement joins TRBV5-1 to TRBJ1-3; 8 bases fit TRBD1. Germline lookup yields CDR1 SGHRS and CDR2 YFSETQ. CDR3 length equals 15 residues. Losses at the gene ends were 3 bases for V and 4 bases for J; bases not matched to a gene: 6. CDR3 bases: TGCGCCAGCAGCTCAGGACAGGGACCAGGAAACACCATATATTTT. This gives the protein CASSSGQGPGNTIYF.

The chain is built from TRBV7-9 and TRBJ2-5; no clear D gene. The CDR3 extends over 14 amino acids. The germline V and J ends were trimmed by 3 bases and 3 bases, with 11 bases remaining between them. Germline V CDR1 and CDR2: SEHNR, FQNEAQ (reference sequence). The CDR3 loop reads CASSFVSGEETQYF. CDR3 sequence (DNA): TGTGCCAGCAGCTTTGTATCTGGGGAAGAGACCCAGTACTTC.

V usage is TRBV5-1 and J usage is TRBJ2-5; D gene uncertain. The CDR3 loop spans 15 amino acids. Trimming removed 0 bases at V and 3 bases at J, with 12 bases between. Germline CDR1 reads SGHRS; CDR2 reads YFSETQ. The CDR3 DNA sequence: TGCGCCAGCAGCTTGGCCTACGGCCGAGAAGAGACCCAGTACTTC. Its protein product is CASSLAYGREETQYF.

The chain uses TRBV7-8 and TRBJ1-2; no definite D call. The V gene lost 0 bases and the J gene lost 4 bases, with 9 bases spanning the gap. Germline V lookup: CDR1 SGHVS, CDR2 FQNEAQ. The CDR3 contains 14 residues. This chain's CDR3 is CASSLATDFYGYTF. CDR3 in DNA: TGTGCCAGCAGCTTAGCCACGGACTTCTATGGCTACACCTTC. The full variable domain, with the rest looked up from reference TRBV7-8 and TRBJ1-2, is GAGVSQSPRYKVAKRGQDVALRCDPISGHVSLFWYQQALGQGPEFLTYFQNEAQLDKSGLPSDRFFAERPEGSVSTLKIQRTQQEDSAVYLCASSLATDFYGYTFGSGTRLTVV.

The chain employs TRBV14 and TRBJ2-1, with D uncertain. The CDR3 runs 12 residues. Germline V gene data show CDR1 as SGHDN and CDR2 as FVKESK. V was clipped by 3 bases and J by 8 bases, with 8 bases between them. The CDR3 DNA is TGTGCCAGCAGCCACCCCGGACATGAGCAGTTCTTC. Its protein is CASSHPGHEQFF.